The 27 T cell receptor beta chains reported below all come from one sample, sequenced in a study of T cells in localized non-small cell lung cancer. Measured with immunoSEQ multiplex PCR; TCRdb has only the in-frame clones, and not every one. The sample holds approximately 80,000 clones, 80% seen once. The sequencing here drew on peripheral blood, taken before any cancer treatment. The source is a female donor at least 60 years old with stage I lung adenocarcinoma.

V is TRBV11-2 and J is TRBJ2-3; 12 bases agree with TRBD1. V lost 1 base, J lost 5 bases, and 10 bases stayed unmatched. CDR3 length: 18 amino acids. Germline CDR1 is SGHAT and CDR2 is FQNNGV. The CDR3 DNA reads as TGTGCCAGCAGCTTAGTTGGGGGACAGGGGGCGCTGGGAGATACGCAGTATTTT. It translates to CASSLVGGQGALGDTQYF.

The chain links TRBV6-1 to TRBJ2-2; a weak D match, TRBD1 (5 bases). Germline values: CDR1 MNHNS, CDR2 SASEGT. CDR3 size: 15 residues. The ends were cut back, 4 bases at V and 2 bases at J, with 11 bases in the middle. CDR3 residues: CASSAWQGNTGELFF. CDR3 sequence (DNA): TGTGCCAGCAGTGCTTGGCAGGGTAACACCGGGGAGCTGTTTTTT.

The V call is TRBV5-6, the J call TRBJ1-3, with a possible D match to TRBD1 (5 bases). CDR3 size: 15 residues. Trimming pared 3 bases from V and 0 bases from J, leaving 10 bases between. Germline CDR1 and CDR2: SGHDT and YYEEEE. Here the CDR3 DNA reads TGTGCCAGCAGCTCAGGGAGGAACTCTGGAAACACCATATATTTT. It codes for CASSSGRNSGNTIYF.

Here the CDR3 reads CASSIGGSGGGETQYF. CDR3 DNA sequence: TGTGCCAGTAGTATAGGAGGAAGCGGGGGCGGGGAGACCCAGTACTTC. This chain connects TRBV19 to TRBJ2-5; 8 positions agree with TRBD2. J gave up 5 bases and V 1 base, and 9 bases lay outside the gene matches. This CDR3 region has 16 residues. Germline V gene lookup returns CDR1 LNHDA and CDR2 SQIVND (reference sequence). Complete variable domain (other parts from reference TRBV19 and TRBJ2-5): DGGITQSPKYLFRKEGQNVTLSCEQNLNHDAMYWYRQDPGQGLRLIYYSQIVNDFQKGDIAEGYSVSREKKESFPLTVTSAQKNPTAFYLCASSIGGSGGGETQYFGPGTRLLVL.

In DNA form, the CDR3 reads TGTGCCAGCAGCTCCCAGATAGCGGGGGGGTGGTACCAAGAGACCCAGTACTTC. It codes for CASSSQIAGGWYQETQYF. The rearrangement links TRBV7-2 to TRBJ2-5; TRBD2 agrees at 11 bases. This CDR3 region has 18 residues. J was trimmed by 0 bases and V by 4 bases; bases with no gene match: 10. CDR1 is SGHTA and CDR2 is FQGNSA in the germline V gene.

The V and J genes are TRBV5-1 and TRBJ1-6; TRBD1 is a possible D gene (6 bases). The CDR3 covers 17 residues. V shed 0 bases and J shed 9 bases, with 19 bases lying between them. Germline CDR1 and CDR2: SGHRS and YFSETQ. The CDR3 nucleotides read TGCGCCAGCAGCTTGGAGGCAGCTTCCCGGGGGCGTTCACCCCTCCACTTT. This gives the protein CASSLEAASRGRSPLHF.

This clone was seen a handful of times. This sequence joins TRBV28 and TRBJ1-2; D is ambiguous. Deletions cut 3 bases from V and 0 bases from J, with 8 bases between. Germline V CDR1 and CDR2: MDHEN, SYDVKM. The CDR3 is 14 residues long. CDR3 amino acids: CASSLGQANYGYTF. The CDR3 DNA is TGTGCCAGCAGTTTGGGTCAAGCTAACTATGGCTACACCTTC.

The gene calls are TRBV9 and TRBJ2-3; D not certain. Germline lookup yields CDR1 SGDLS and CDR2 YYNGEE. CDR3 length: 12 residues. Deletions cut 3 bases from V and 6 bases from J, with 8 bases between. CDR3 sequence reads: CASSGVSDTQYF. For the CDR3, the DNA is TGTGCCAGCAGCGGCGTTTCCGATACGCAGTATTTT.

The J gene is TRBJ2-7, the V gene TRBV9; 9 bases map to TRBD2. CDR3 size: 16 residues. CDR1 and CDR2 (germline): SGDLS, YYNGEE. V shed 0 bases and J 1 base; nucleotides not matched to a gene: 5. This CDR3 reads CASSVGGSGGSYEQYF. Here the CDR3 DNA reads TGTGCCAGCAGCGTAGGGGGTAGCGGGGGTTCCTACGAGCAGTACTTC.

This clone was picked up a small number of times. This sequence joins TRBV28 and TRBJ2-7, with 10 nucleotides matching TRBD2. This CDR3 has 15 residues. The junction had 10 bases not matched to a gene; V was cut back by 8 bases and J by 3 bases. Germline CDR1 MDHEN, CDR2 SYDVKM. CDR3 coding DNA: TGTGCCAGCGGAGAAAGCGGGAGGGCCCTCTACGAGCAGTACTTC. It codes for CASGESGRALYEQYF. Full variable domain (outside the CDR3, taken from reference TRBV28 and TRBJ2-7): DVKVTQSSRYLVKRTGEKVFLECVQDMDHENMFWYRQDPGLGLRLIYFSYDVKMKEKGDIPEGYSVSREKKERFSLILESASTNQTSMYLCASGESGRALYEQYFGPGTRLTVT.

The rearrangement uses TRBV7-6 and TRBJ2-3, with TRBD2 identical over 9 bases. CDR1 is SGHVS, CDR2 FNYEAQ, per germline. The CDR3 loop spans 12 amino acids. Unmatched junction bases numbered 1, after V lost 4 bases and J lost 8 bases. The CDR3 region has the DNA TGTGCCAGCAGCTCGCGGGGGGGTACGCAGTATTTT. It translates to CASSSRGGTQYF.

The chain is built from TRBV29-1 and TRBJ2-7; D perhaps matches TRBD1 (6 bases). This CDR3 has 13 amino acids. Deletions cut 5 bases from V and 3 bases from J, with 14 bases between. Germline CDR1 reads SQVTM; CDR2 reads ANQGSEA. The CDR3 loop is CSVWTAGSYEQYF. The CDR3 DNA sequence: TGCAGCGTTTGGACAGCTGGTAGCTACGAGCAGTACTTC.

This clone counts as medium-sized. The chain recombines TRBV6-1 with TRBJ2-7, with 9 nucleotides matching TRBD2. Germline V gene data show CDR1 as MNHNS and CDR2 as SASEGT. The CDR3 is made up of 15 amino acids. V dropped 4 bases and J dropped 6; count of bases not matched to a gene: 10. CDR3 sequence: CASSAIPGLASEQYF. CDR3 in DNA: TGTGCCAGCAGTGCGATACCGGGACTAGCTTCCGAGCAGTACTTC.

CDR3 DNA: TGTGCCTGGAGTTCGGACAGGGTTTATGAGCAGTTCTTC. Amino acids: CAWSSDRVYEQFF. V and J are TRBV30 and TRBJ2-1; 8 positions match TRBD1. The germline V gene has CDR1 GTSNPN and CDR2 SVGIG (reference sequence). Trimming took 2 bases from V and 8 from J; bases not matched to a gene: 5. This CDR3 contains 13 residues.

The CDR3 loop is CASSPLGAAEAFF. In DNA form, the CDR3 reads TGCGCCAGCAGTCCTCTGGGGGCGGCTGAAGCTTTCTTT. This chain joins TRBV5-1 and TRBJ1-1; a possible D gene is TRBD1 (6 bases). Germline-derived CDR1 and CDR2 are SGHRS and YFSETQ. Trimming pared 5 bases from V and 6 bases from J, leaving 14 bases between. This CDR3 has 13 residues. Based on the CDR3 plus reference TRBV5-1 and TRBJ1-1, the full variable domain is KAGVTQTPRYLIKTRGQQVTLSCSPISGHRSVSWYQQTPGQGLQFLFEYFSETQRNKGNFPGRFSGRQFSNSRSEMNVSTLELGDSALYLCASSPLGAAEAFFGQGTRLTVV.

The rearrangement uses TRBV5-1 and TRBJ1-6; D perhaps matches TRBD1 (5 bases). The germline CDR1 and CDR2 sequences are SGHRS and YFSETQ. The CDR3 spans 16 residues. V lost 4 bases to trimming and J lost 6 bases, with 17 bases between them. This CDR3 is CASSPSGGLGNSPLHF. The CDR3 DNA is TGCGCCAGCAGCCCTTCCGGGGGATTGGGTAATTCACCCCTCCACTTT.

The genes are TRBV7-9 and TRBJ2-1, with 9 bases identical to TRBD2. Germline lookup yields CDR1 SEHNR and CDR2 FQNEAQ (reference sequence). V shed 5 bases and J 0 bases; nucleotides not matched to a gene: 2. This CDR3 spans 15 amino acids. The CDR3 loop reads CASSAAGGSYNEQFF. Here the CDR3 DNA reads TGTGCCAGCAGCGCAGCGGGAGGCTCCTACAATGAGCAGTTCTTC.

Ten or more counts support this clone. This chain links TRBV7-8 with TRBJ2-7; possible D gene TRBD1, 6 bases. The CDR3 runs to 13 residues. Between the trimmed V and J ends, which lost 8 bases and 2 bases, there was a span of 13 bases. Germline assignment: CDR1 SGHVS and CDR2 FQNEAQ. The CDR3 bases are TGTGCCAGCGGGGGCCCCATGCCCTACGAGCAGTACTTC. The encoded protein is CASGGPMPYEQYF.

The chain couples TRBV9 to TRBJ1-3, with D unresolved. The CDR3 contains 14 residues. Germline CDR1 SGDLS, CDR2 YYNGEE. Trimming cost V 4 bases and J 4 bases, with 12 bases left between them. The CDR3 DNA reads TGTGCCAGCAGCCCCCCCTTACCGGGAAACACCATATATTTT. Protein product: CASSPPLPGNTIYF.

V usage is TRBV6-5 and J usage is TRBJ1-4; no firm D call. From germline, CDR1 is MNHEY and CDR2 SVGAGI. This CDR3 is built from 15 residues. The ends were cut back, 1 base at V and 5 bases at J, with 11 bases in the middle. The CDR3 region has the DNA TGTGCCAGCAGTTACTATAGTACAGTAAATGAAAAACTGTTTTTT. Protein product: CASSYYSTVNEKLFF.

This clone was observed a single time. V and J are TRBV10-3 and TRBJ1-1; D is uncertain. The CDR3 is 14 residues long. V dropped 3 bases and J dropped 2 bases, with 10 bases sitting between them. From germline, CDR1 is ENHRY and CDR2 SYGVKD. The CDR3 is CAISDSPINTEAFF. CDR3 coding DNA: TGTGCCATCAGTGACAGCCCTATTAACACTGAAGCTTTCTTT.

The chain carries TRBV25-1 and TRBJ2-5; 7 positions match TRBD1. Germline V CDR1 and CDR2: MGHDK, SYGVNS. The length of the CDR3 is 17 residues. Trimming took 0 bases from V and 4 from J; bases not matched to a gene: 11. CDR3: CASSEYKAQGIRETQYF. The CDR3 coding sequence is TGTGCCAGCAGTGAATATAAGGCACAGGGGATTCGAGAGACCCAGTACTTC.

This chain links TRBV20-1 with TRBJ2-7; 7 positions agree with TRBD1. With 6 bases clipped from V and 5 bases from J, the junction kept 4 bases outside the gene matches. Germline values: CDR1 DFQATT, CDR2 SNEGSKA (reference sequence). This CDR3 is built from 11 residues. In nucleotides, the CDR3 is TGCAGTGCGAGACAGGGCCACGAGCAGTACTTC. Translating it yields CSARQGHEQYF.

V and J are TRBV5-6 and TRBJ1-2; D call uncertain. The CDR3 sequence is 16 residues long. The ends were cut back, 0 bases at V and 7 bases at J, with 19 bases in the middle. Germline-derived CDR1 and CDR2 are SGHDT and YYEEEE. CDR3 DNA: TGTGCCAGCAGCTTGGGATACGGTCTACAGTTAGTTGGCTACACCTTC. This codes for CASSLGYGLQLVGYTF.

This chain joins TRBV6-6 and TRBJ2-3, with D maybe TRBD1 (5 bases). Germline assignment: CDR1 MNHNY and CDR2 SVGAGI (reference sequence). The CDR3 is 16 residues long. Trimming shortened V by 6 bases and J by 0 bases, and 16 bases separated the two germline ends. The CDR3 bases are TGTGCCAGCAGGCTAGAACAGGCCTCTAGCACAGATACGCAGTATTTT. It codes for CASRLEQASSTDTQYF.

The rearrangement links TRBV13 to TRBJ2-5; the match to TRBD1 covers 9 bases. Trimming took 4 bases from V and 5 from J; bases not matched to a gene: 2. The length of the CDR3 is 13 residues. Germline V CDR1 and CDR2: PRHDT, FYEKMQ (reference sequence). CDR3 region: CASSWGQGETQYF. As DNA, the CDR3 is TGTGCCAGCAGCTGGGGACAGGGTGAGACCCAGTACTTC. The variable domain in full, with the rest retrieved from reference TRBV13 and TRBJ2-5, is AAGVIQSPRHLIKEKRETATLKCYPIPRHDTVYWYQQGPGQDPQFLISFYEKMQSDKGSIPDRFSAQQFSDYHSELNMSSLELGDSALYFCASSWGQGETQYFGPGTRLLVL.

The genes are TRBV15 and TRBJ1-5, with D unclear. Germline loops: CDR1 LNHNV, CDR2 YYDKDF (reference sequence). The CDR3 loop spans 14 amino acids. Trimming removed 2 bases at V and 2 bases at J, with 7 bases between. DNA of the CDR3: TGTGCCACCAGCAGACTTTTTGGCAATCAGCCCCAGCATTTT. Its translation: CATSRLFGNQPQHF.